The sequence of this T cell receptor beta chain was determined in a study of beta chain features in type 1 diabetes (dated by TCRdb to the late 2010s). With respect to the entire study: Mean age, gender distribution, total cell number and subset yield were not different between patients and healthy donors. Across all samples, almost 110 million sorted cells were examined, and cell number per subset correlated strongly with RNA yield. In the study, recently diagnosed type 1 diabetes patients and matched healthy donors were compared on the TCRB repertoires of their sorted circulating CD4+ T cell subsets. Regulatory and stem cell-like memory subsets were obtained from only 8 patients and roughly eight healthy donors, while naive and central memory subsets were obtained from all 30 or so donors. Beyond this particular receptor, the publication reports: Naive, central memory and regulatory TCRB repertoires appeared to be more alike among patients than among healthy donors. PCR may preferentially amplify shorter templates, but because patient and control samples were amplified and corrected together, any resulting skew would affect both groups equally. Because cDNA rather than genomic DNA was sequenced, highly expressing activated cells could have been over-represented, although no difference in activation and CD3 levels was found between groups. Patients with type 1 diabetes made fewer insertions and deleted more nucleotides at VDJ recombination sites, implying thymic rearrangement abnormalities. Because the HLA sub-analyses included only small numbers of individuals, any influence of HLA type on TCRB rearrangement was left unresolved. A moderate but significant shortening of TCRB CDR3 length was observed in type 1 diabetes patients in all four CD4+ subsets.

From each donor, a single peripheral blood sample of about 110 mL on average was drawn into heparinised tubes. Using a panel that included CD45RO, CCR7, CD25, CD127, CD95 and CD27, naive, central memory, regulatory and stem cell-like memory CD4+ T cells were sorted on a BD FACSAria II. All sorted populations exceeded 95% purity. Right away, PBMCs were isolated by Lymphoprep density gradient centrifugation and were stained directly, with no culture step. So that batch effects would be minimized, each experiment stained and sorted samples in pairs, pairing one healthy donor with one patient. The High Capacity cDNA Reverse Transcription Kit was used to reverse transcribe all of the isolated RNA, meaning that expressed TCRB transcripts were what got sequenced. Deep immunoSEQ sequencing was performed on naive, central memory and regulatory T cell samples, with an average of roughly 3.5 million total reads per sample. Sorted cells were lysed in RLT buffer and RNA was extracted with DNase-treated RNeasy Micro or Mini kits, depending on cell number. Each cell subset was processed separately to prevent cross-contamination, with patient and healthy donor samples processed together. The immunoSEQ multiplex PCR was used to amplify TCRB sequences from cDNA, generating 87-bp fragments that spanned the CDR3 region. Sequencing of the amplicons was performed on the Illumina HiSeq platform. The paper's data handling went like this. PCR bias was computationally corrected using synthetic template baselines, reads within Hamming distance 2 were collapsed, and singletons that could not be merged were discarded. Reads were aligned against IMGT so that V, D and J genes, CDR3 length and insertions or deletions at six rearrangement sites could be assigned. Clonotype counts were normalized to sorted cell number within each subset before computing true diversity and Gini coefficients with the tcR R package. The overlap coefficient, calculated on TCRB nucleotide sequences, was used to measure repertoire sharing. As a proxy for the pre-selection repertoire, out-of-frame TCRB sequences from naive cells were analyzed. TCRdb took this table from immuneACCESS and kept in-frame rearrangements with V and J called. Such tables lack part of the clones; where checked against another copy, unresolved V genes explain under half of the gap, and the rest is unexplained. For V, J and clone size, that table is used; D and trimming come from the DNA. The sample data list roughly 350,000 clones, and 9.5% to 11% of these were observed just once. 0.015% of the sample is taken by the ten largest.

The CDR3 has 15 amino acids, counting the end cysteine and phenylalanine. The retained sequence is limited to the CDR3, 45 bases, with the frame set at the first base. V trim: 0 bases; J trim: 7 bases; unmatched bases: 6. The germline V gene (reference sequence) provides CDR1 GTSNPN and CDR2 SVGIG. Only a few counts were recorded for this clone. Its antigen remains undetermined. Base qualities are missing; no much larger clone stands one base away. The rearranged chain carries TRBV30 and TRBJ1-5, with TRBD1 identical over 10 junction bases. The sequence was collected from a woman in her 30s in good health. The specimen was naive CD4+ T cells from blood. The cell subset or site label of this sample denotes: true naive CD4+ T cells. CDR3 reads: CAWSVRDRGGQPQHF. The nucleotide sequence is given as TGTGCCTGGAGTGTACGGGACAGGGGAGGACAGCCCCAGCATTTT.